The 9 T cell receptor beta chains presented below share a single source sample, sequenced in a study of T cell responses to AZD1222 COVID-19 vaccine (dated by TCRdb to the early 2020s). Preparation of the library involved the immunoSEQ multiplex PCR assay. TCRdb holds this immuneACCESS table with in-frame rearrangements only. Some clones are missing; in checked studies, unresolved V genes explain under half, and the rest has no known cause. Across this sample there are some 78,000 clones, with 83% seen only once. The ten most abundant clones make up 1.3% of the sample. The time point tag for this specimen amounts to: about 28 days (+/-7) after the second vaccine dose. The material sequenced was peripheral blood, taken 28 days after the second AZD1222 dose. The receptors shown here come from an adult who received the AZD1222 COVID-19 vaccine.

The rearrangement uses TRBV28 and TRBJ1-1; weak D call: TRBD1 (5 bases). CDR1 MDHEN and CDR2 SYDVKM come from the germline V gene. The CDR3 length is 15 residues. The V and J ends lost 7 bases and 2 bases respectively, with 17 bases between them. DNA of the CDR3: TGTGCCAGCACACCAACGGGCAGGGTAAACACTGAAGCTTTCTTT. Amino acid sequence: CASTPTGRVNTEAFF. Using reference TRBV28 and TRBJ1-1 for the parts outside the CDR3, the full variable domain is DVKVTQSSRYLVKRTGEKVFLECVQDMDHENMFWYRQDPGLGLRLIYFSYDVKMKEKGDIPEGYSVSREKKERFSLILESASTNQTSMYLCASTPTGRVNTEAFFGQGTRLTVV.

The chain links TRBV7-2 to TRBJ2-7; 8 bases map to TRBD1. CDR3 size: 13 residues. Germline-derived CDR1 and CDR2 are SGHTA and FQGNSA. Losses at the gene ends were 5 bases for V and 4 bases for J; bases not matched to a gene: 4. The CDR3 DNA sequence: TGTGCCAGCAGCCAACAGGGGGGATACGAGCAGTACTTC. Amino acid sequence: CASSQQGGYEQYF.

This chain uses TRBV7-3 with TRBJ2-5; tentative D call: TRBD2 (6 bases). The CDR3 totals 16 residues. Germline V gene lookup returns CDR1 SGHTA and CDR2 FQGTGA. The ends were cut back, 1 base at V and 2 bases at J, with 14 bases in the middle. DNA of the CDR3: TGTGCCAGCAGCTTAAGACCCCGGGACTTTCAAGAGACCCAGTACTTC. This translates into CASSLRPRDFQETQYF. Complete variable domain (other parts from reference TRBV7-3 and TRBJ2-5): GAGVSQTPSNKVTEKGKYVELRCDPISGHTALYWYRQSLGQGPEFLIYFQGTGAADDSGLPNDRFFAVRPEGSVSTLKIQRTERGDSAVYLCASSLRPRDFQETQYFGPGTRLLVL.

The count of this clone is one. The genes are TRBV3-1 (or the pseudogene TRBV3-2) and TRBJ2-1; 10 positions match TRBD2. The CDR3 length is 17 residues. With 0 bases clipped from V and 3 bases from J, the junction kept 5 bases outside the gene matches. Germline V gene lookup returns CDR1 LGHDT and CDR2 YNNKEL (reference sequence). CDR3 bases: TGTGCCAGCAGCCAAGATCCCGCTAGCGGGAGCTACAATGAGCAGTTCTTC. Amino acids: CASSQDPASGSYNEQFF.

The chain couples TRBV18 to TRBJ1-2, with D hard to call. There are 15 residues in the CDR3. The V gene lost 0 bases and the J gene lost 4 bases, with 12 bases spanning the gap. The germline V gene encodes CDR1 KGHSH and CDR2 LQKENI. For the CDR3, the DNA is TGTGCCAGCTCACCACCGAATCAGGAGACCTATGGCTACACCTTC. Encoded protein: CASSPPNQETYGYTF.

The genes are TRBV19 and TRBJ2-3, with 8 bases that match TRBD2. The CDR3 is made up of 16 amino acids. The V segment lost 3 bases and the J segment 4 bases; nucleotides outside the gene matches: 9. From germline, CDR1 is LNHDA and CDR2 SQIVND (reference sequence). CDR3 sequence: CASSMGLGRPADTQYF. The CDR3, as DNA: TGTGCCAGTAGTATGGGACTAGGACGCCCGGCAGATACGCAGTATTTT.

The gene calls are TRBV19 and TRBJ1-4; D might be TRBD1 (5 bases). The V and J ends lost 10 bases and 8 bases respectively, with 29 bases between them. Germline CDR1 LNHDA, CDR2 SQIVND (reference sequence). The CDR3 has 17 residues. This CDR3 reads CATRDLVAGLVGEKLFF. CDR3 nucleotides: TGTGCCACCCGGGACCTGGTGGCAGGCCTAGTTGGGGAAAAACTGTTTTTT.

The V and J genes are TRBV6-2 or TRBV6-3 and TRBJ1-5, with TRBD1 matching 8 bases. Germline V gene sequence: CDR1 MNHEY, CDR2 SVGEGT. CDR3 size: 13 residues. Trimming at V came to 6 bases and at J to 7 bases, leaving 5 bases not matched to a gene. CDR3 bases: TGTGCCAGCAGCCGGACAGGGTACCAGCCCCAGCATTTT. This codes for CASSRTGYQPQHF.

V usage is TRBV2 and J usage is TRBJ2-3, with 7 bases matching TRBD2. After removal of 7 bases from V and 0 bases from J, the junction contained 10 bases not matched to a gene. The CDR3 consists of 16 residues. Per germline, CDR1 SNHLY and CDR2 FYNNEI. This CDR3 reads CASTLGGSDSTDTQYF. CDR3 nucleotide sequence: TGTGCCAGCACCCTTGGCGGGAGCGATAGCACAGATACGCAGTATTTT. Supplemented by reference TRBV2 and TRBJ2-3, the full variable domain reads EPEVTQTPSHQVTQMGQEVILRCVPISNHLYFYWYRQILGQKVEFLVSFYNNEISEKSEIFDDQFSVERPDGSNFTLKIRSTKLEDSAMYFCASTLGGSDSTDTQYFGPGTRLTVL.